Listed here are 21 T cell receptor beta chains from one sample, sequenced in a study of blood T cell repertoires in COVID-19. Data came from immunoSEQ multiplex PCR; TCRdb stores just in-frame clones and leaves some out. This table holds some 180,000 clones, around 85% found once. Sequencing input: PBMCs or T cells enriched from blood (not recorded which). Receptor source: a middle-aged man who had recovered from COVID-19.

The J gene is TRBJ2-1, the V gene TRBV5-1, with a possible D match to TRBD2 (5 bases). Trimming took off 3 bases at V and 5 bases at J, with 21 bases between the two ends. This CDR3 comprises 17 residues. Germline V gene sequence: CDR1 SGHRS, CDR2 YFSETQ. The CDR3 region is CASSSNELGVGDNEQFF. The CDR3, as DNA: TGCGCCAGCAGCTCTAACGAGTTGGGCGTGGGAGACAATGAGCAGTTCTTC.

The chain carries TRBV11-3 and TRBJ2-4; tentatively, D is TRBD2 (5 bases). Germline assignment: CDR1 SGHNT and CDR2 YENEEA. The CDR3 spans 16 residues. Trimming removed 1 base at V and 0 bases at J, with 10 bases between. Written as DNA, the CDR3 is TGTGCCAGCAGCTTAGCCGGGATGGGAGCCAAAAACATTCAGTACTTC. As protein: CASSLAGMGAKNIQYF. Complete variable domain (other parts from reference TRBV11-3 and TRBJ2-4): EAGVVQSPRYKIIEKKQPVAFWCNPISGHNTLYWYLQNLGQGPELLIRYENEEAVDDSQLPKDRFSAERLKGVDSTLKIQPAELGDSAVYLCASSLAGMGAKNIQYFGAGTRLSVL.

This clone was picked up one time. CDR3 protein: CASSGTGALEQYF. CDR3 in DNA: TGTGCCAGCAGTGGGACAGGGGCCTTGGAGCAGTACTTC. This rearrangement joins TRBV28 to TRBJ2-7, with 10 bases that match TRBD1. The CDR3 totals 13 residues. With 5 bases clipped from V and 7 bases from J, the junction kept 5 bases outside the gene matches. Per germline, CDR1 MDHEN and CDR2 SYDVKM.

DNA for the CDR3: TGCAGTGCTAGTGAGACAGGGCCGAGGACTGAAGCTTTCTTT. This codes for CSASETGPRTEAFF. This chain joins TRBV20-1 and TRBJ1-1, with 7 bases matching TRBD1. Unmatched junction bases numbered 9, after V lost 3 bases and J lost 5 bases. The CDR3 is 14 amino acids. Germline assignment: CDR1 DFQATT and CDR2 SNEGSKA (reference sequence).

This chain uses TRBV27 with TRBJ2-2; TRBD2 is a possible D gene (5 bases). The CDR3 runs 16 residues. Germline-derived CDR1 and CDR2 are MNHEY and SMNVEV (reference sequence). Trimming removed 0 bases at V and 1 base at J, with 9 bases between. The CDR3 sequence is CASSLSGGLNTGELFF. Here the CDR3 DNA reads TGTGCCAGCAGTTTATCAGGCGGGCTGAACACCGGGGAGCTGTTTTTT.

The rearrangement joins TRBV7-9 to TRBJ2-5; 9 bases fit TRBD1. Germline V gene lookup returns CDR1 SEHNR and CDR2 FQNEAQ (reference sequence). The CDR3 loop spans 13 amino acids. Losses at the gene ends were 6 bases for V and 5 bases for J; bases not matched to a gene: 4. The CDR3 DNA reads TGTGCCAGCAGTGCCGGGACAGGGGAGACCCAGTACTTC. Translation gives CASSAGTGETQYF.

V is TRBV11-2 and J is TRBJ2-7, with D maybe TRBD1 (5 bases). CDR1 and CDR2 (germline): SGHAT, FQNNGV. This CDR3 contains 16 residues. V was shortened by 1 base and J by 0 bases, with 13 bases between the two germline ends. The CDR3, as DNA: TGTGCCAGCAGCTTAGTTACAGGTTACAGCTCCTACGAGCAGTACTTC. This sequence encodes CASSLVTGYSSYEQYF.

The V gene is TRBV5-6, the J gene TRBJ2-7; D remains ambiguous. The CDR3 spans 11 residues. Looked up from germline, CDR1 is SGHDT and CDR2 is YYEEEE. The ends were cut back, 2 bases at V and 3 bases at J, with 3 bases in the middle. The CDR3 nucleotides read TGTGCCAGCAGCTTCCACTACGAGCAGTACTTC. It specifies CASSFHYEQYF.

This chain joins TRBV6-5 and TRBJ1-5, with a possible D match to TRBD1 (5 bases). The V gene's germline CDR1 is MNHEY and CDR2 SVGAGI. This CDR3 is 14 amino acids long. V was cut by 7 bases and J by 6 bases, with 16 bases left in between. CDR3 nucleotides: TGTGCCAGCACCTCTGCAGGCGGGGGTCAGCCCCAGCATTTT. The encoded protein is CASTSAGGGQPQHF.

The chain has TRBV5-6 and TRBJ1-1; TRBD1 matches 9 bases. V was pared by 1 base and J by 8 bases, with 3 bases of the junction left unmatched. CDR1 is SGHDT and CDR2 is YYEEEE in the germline V gene. CDR3 length: 13 amino acids. The CDR3, as DNA: TGTGCCAGCAGCTTGCGTGGGACAGGGGAAGCTTTCTTT. This translates into CASSLRGTGEAFF.

The genes are TRBV9 and TRBJ2-5; 9 bases agree with TRBD2. The junction had 7 bases not matched to a gene; V was cut back by 0 bases and J by 1 base. The CDR3 covers 17 residues. Germline lookup yields CDR1 SGDLS and CDR2 YYNGEE. CDR3 DNA sequence: TGTGCCAGCAGCGTAGCTACAAGCGGGGGGTTCCAAGAGACCCAGTACTTC. It specifies CASSVATSGGFQETQYF.

The V call is TRBV5-5, the J call TRBJ1-3; D is possibly TRBD1 (5 bases). V dropped 6 bases and J dropped 0 bases, with 16 bases sitting between them. CDR1 and CDR2 (germline): SGHKS, YYEKEE (reference sequence). The CDR3 runs 16 residues. The DNA for the CDR3 is TGTGCCAGCAACTTCGGGACTTGGAACTCTGGAAACACCATATATTTT. This encodes CASNFGTWNSGNTIYF. The entire variable domain, with the rest obtained from reference TRBV5-5 and TRBJ1-3, is as follows: DAGVTQSPTHLIKTRGQQVTLRCSPISGHKSVSWYQQVLGQGPQFIFQYYEKEERGRGNFPDRFSARQFPNYSSELNVNALLLGDSALYLCASNFGTWNSGNTIYFGEGSWLTVV.

The chain is built from TRBV6-4 and TRBJ1-6; tentative D call: TRBD1 (5 bases). CDR1 and CDR2 from the germline V gene are MRHNA and SNTAGT. The CDR3 length is 13 residues. Trimming took 6 bases from V and 8 from J, leaving 11 bases between them. In nucleotides, the CDR3 is TGTGCCAGCAGGAGAGACAGCTATTCACCCCTCCACTTT. Translating gives CASRRDSYSPLHF.

The gene calls are TRBV7-3 and TRBJ1-5, with D possibly TRBD1 on 6 matching bases. Germline values: CDR1 SGHTA, CDR2 FQGTGA. This CDR3 spans 16 amino acids. Trimming pared 5 bases from V and 5 bases from J, leaving 19 bases between. The CDR3 coding sequence is TGTGCCAGCAGCCCCTATTCGACAGGTCGCTATCAGCCCCAGCATTTT. As protein: CASSPYSTGRYQPQHF. The full variable domain, in which reference TRBV7-3 and TRBJ1-5 provide the parts outside the CDR3, is GAGVSQTPSNKVTEKGKYVELRCDPISGHTALYWYRQSLGQGPEFLIYFQGTGAADDSGLPNDRFFAVRPEGSVSTLKIQRTERGDSAVYLCASSPYSTGRYQPQHFGDGTRLSIL.

The V call is TRBV6-5, the J call TRBJ1-5; TRBD1 agrees at 7 bases. The CDR3 consists of 15 residues. Per germline, CDR1 MNHEY and CDR2 SVGAGI. V trimming: 6 bases; J trimming: 4 bases; junction bases outside the gene matches: 9. CDR3 DNA: TGTGCCAGCAGAAAGGACTGGGACAGTAATCAGCCCCAGCATTTT. Translation: CASRKDWDSNQPQHF.

There are a few counts of this clone. V usage is TRBV28 and J usage is TRBJ2-5; TRBD1 agrees at 8 bases. V lost 4 bases and J lost 1; bases outside the gene matches: 8. The germline CDR1 and CDR2 sequences are MDHEN and SYDVKM. CDR3 size: 16 residues. The CDR3 DNA follows: TGTGCCAGCAGTTCCCTCGGGACAGGCATCCAAGAGACCCAGTACTTC. It specifies CASSSLGTGIQETQYF. The whole variable domain, filled in from reference TRBV28 and TRBJ2-5, reads DVKVTQSSRYLVKRTGEKVFLECVQDMDHENMFWYRQDPGLGLRLIYFSYDVKMKEKGDIPEGYSVSREKKERFSLILESASTNQTSMYLCASSSLGTGIQETQYFGPGTRLLVL.

This rearrangement joins TRBV12-5 to TRBJ2-2; tentatively, D is TRBD2 (6 bases). Trimming stripped 7 bases from V and 4 bases from J, with 16 bases between. From germline, CDR1 is LGHNT and CDR2 FRNRAP. CDR3 length equals 15 residues. The chain's CDR3 is CASVFTGTPTGELFF. The CDR3 region has the DNA TGTGCTAGTGTTTTCACCGGGACTCCCACCGGGGAGCTGTTTTTT.

The chain joins TRBV27 to TRBJ1-5; perhaps TRBD1 as D (5 bases). The V and J ends lost 5 bases and 4 bases respectively, with 18 bases between them. Germline V gene data show CDR1 as MNHEY and CDR2 as SMNVEV (reference sequence). The CDR3 has 16 amino acids. The chain's CDR3 is CASSRYRGDGNQPQHF. In DNA form, the CDR3 reads TGTGCCAGCAGTCGGTACCGGGGGGACGGTAATCAGCCCCAGCATTTT.

V and J are TRBV27 and TRBJ2-7; 7 bases are a match to TRBD1. The CDR3 consists of 16 residues. V lost 5 bases to trimming and J lost 0 bases; unmatched junction nucleotides: 10. Looked up from germline, CDR1 is MNHEY and CDR2 is SMNVEV (reference sequence). CDR3 DNA sequence: TGTGCCAGCAGTACGACAGGGTACGGTAACTCCTACGAGCAGTACTTC. Amino acid sequence: CASSTTGYGNSYEQYF.

This chain joins TRBV6-5 and TRBJ2-1; D might be TRBD1 (6 bases). Germline values: CDR1 MNHEY, CDR2 SVGAGI. The germline V and J ends were trimmed by 8 bases and 8 bases, with 10 bases remaining between them. The CDR3 spans 11 residues. The CDR3, as DNA: TGTGCCAGCGTGGGGGCCCATGAGCAGTTCTTC. This translates into CASVGAHEQFF.

This clone was counted a few times. The J gene is TRBJ1-2, the V gene TRBV5-6; 8 nucleotides match TRBD1. CDR1 SGHDT and CDR2 YYEEEE come from the germline V gene. J gave up 6 bases and V 1 base, and 5 bases lay outside the gene matches. This CDR3 contains 14 residues. The CDR3, as DNA: TGTGCCAGCAGCTTGAGTGGGACAGGAAATGGCTACACCTTC. Residues: CASSLSGTGNGYTF.